Shown below are 16 T cell receptor beta chains from a single sample sequenced in a study of T cell responses to AZD1222 COVID-19 vaccine. Sequencing was performed with immunoSEQ multiplex PCR; in TCRdb, only in-frame clones are kept and a portion is missing. The data contain around 100,000 clones, about 87% of them singletons. This specimen consisted of peripheral blood, obtained on day 0 of AZD1222 vaccination. The receptors originated from an adult in good health.

This chain uses TRBV12-5 with TRBJ2-3; TRBD2 is a possible D gene (5 bases). Trimming took off 3 bases at V and 5 bases at J, with 9 bases between the two ends. The CDR3 runs 13 residues. Per germline, CDR1 LGHNT and CDR2 FRNRAP. The CDR3 loop is CASGLRERDTQYF. CDR3 bases: TGTGCTAGTGGTTTACGGGAACGAGATACGCAGTATTTT.

The chain is built from TRBV5-6 and TRBJ1-4; 8 nucleotides line up with TRBD1. The germline V gene has CDR1 SGHDT and CDR2 YYEEEE. Losses at the gene ends were 4 bases for V and 4 bases for J; bases not matched to a gene: 9. The CDR3 is 16 residues long. CDR3 loop: CASSATGQGINEKLFF. The CDR3 nucleotides are TGTGCCAGCAGCGCCACCGGACAGGGTATTAATGAAAAACTGTTTTTT. The full variable domain, in which reference TRBV5-6 and TRBJ1-4 provide the parts outside the CDR3, is DAGVTQSPTHLIKTRGQQVTLRCSPKSGHDTVSWYQQALGQGPQFIFQYYEEEERQRGNFPDRFSGHQFPNYSSELNVNALLLGDSALYLCASSATGQGINEKLFFGSGTQLSVL.

This clone was seen only a few times. V and J are TRBV12-3 or TRBV12-4 and TRBJ2-5; 8 bases agree with TRBD2. CDR3 length: 13 residues. V lost 6 bases and J lost 1; bases outside the gene matches: 1. CDR3 DNA sequence: TGTGCCAGCAGGCGGGAGGCCCAAGAGACCCAGTACTTC. It codes for CASRREAQETQYF.

This rearrangement joins TRBV28 to TRBJ2-5; TRBD2 might be the D (6 bases). There are 16 residues in the CDR3. Per germline, CDR1 MDHEN and CDR2 SYDVKM. V was shortened by 2 bases and J by 5 bases, with 18 bases between the two germline ends. This CDR3 reads CASSLKDYPGRETQYF. The CDR3 nucleotides read TGTGCCAGCAGTTTAAAGGACTATCCCGGTCGGGAGACCCAGTACTTC. Full variable domain (rest looked up from reference TRBV28 and TRBJ2-5): DVKVTQSSRYLVKRTGEKVFLECVQDMDHENMFWYRQDPGLGLRLIYFSYDVKMKEKGDIPEGYSVSREKKERFSLILESASTNQTSMYLCASSLKDYPGRETQYFGPGTRLLVL.

V gene TRBV5-8 combines with J gene TRBJ1-2; D is possibly TRBD1 (5 bases). CDR1 and CDR2 (germline): SGHTS, YDEGEE. This CDR3 has 12 amino acids. V shed 6 bases and J shed 4 bases, with 10 bases lying between them. The CDR3 reads CASTRVFYGYTF. CDR3 sequence (DNA): TGTGCCAGCACCAGGGTCTTCTATGGCTACACCTTC.

CDR3 residues: CASRHQEGVGHTEAFF. The CDR3 bases are TGTGCCAGCAGACACCAAGAGGGGGTCGGTCACACTGAAGCTTTCTTT. The chain is built from TRBV28 and TRBJ1-1; weak D call: TRBD1 (6 bases). The V end lost 6 bases, the J end lost 3 bases, and 20 bases lay between the germline ends. This CDR3 comprises 16 residues. Germline V lookup: CDR1 MDHEN, CDR2 SYDVKM. The whole variable domain, filled in from reference TRBV28 and TRBJ1-1, reads DVKVTQSSRYLVKRTGEKVFLECVQDMDHENMFWYRQDPGLGLRLIYFSYDVKMKEKGDIPEGYSVSREKKERFSLILESASTNQTSMYLCASRHQEGVGHTEAFFGQGTRLTVV.

V gene TRBV30 combines with J gene TRBJ2-1, with a weak D call TRBD1 (5 bases). Trimming took 3 bases from V and 0 from J, leaving 6 bases between them. CDR1 is GTSNPN, CDR2 SVGIG, per germline (reference sequence). The CDR3 extends over 13 amino acids. The CDR3, as DNA: TGTGCCTGGAGGGACACCTCCTACAATGAGCAGTTCTTC. Translated: CAWRDTSYNEQFF.

The chain employs TRBV6-5 and TRBJ1-3, with unresolved D. The CDR3 is 15 residues long. V was shortened by 8 bases and J by 3 bases, with 17 bases between the two germline ends. Germline CDR1 reads MNHEY; CDR2 reads SVGAGI. This CDR3 reads CASVDQPEIGNTIYF. CDR3 in DNA: TGTGCCAGCGTAGATCAGCCAGAGATTGGAAACACCATATATTTT.

The chain carries TRBV19 and TRBJ2-1; 7 nucleotides line up with TRBD1. CDR1 and CDR2 (germline): LNHDA, SQIVND (reference sequence). Trimming removed 7 bases from V and 0 bases from J; junction bases left unmatched: 6. The CDR3 is 15 residues long. As DNA, the CDR3 is TGTGCCAGTACCTTACAGGGGAGCTCCTACAATGAGCAGTTCTTC. Protein: CASTLQGSSYNEQFF.

This clone was recorded a few times. V and J are TRBV5-1 and TRBJ2-7; D unresolved. This CDR3 is built from 14 residues. V lost 5 bases, J lost 1 base, and 13 bases lay in between. Germline V CDR1 and CDR2: SGHRS, YFSETQ. CDR3 DNA: TGCGCCAGCAGTGGGTCCTACTTATCCTACGAGCAGTACTTC. It translates to CASSGSYLSYEQYF.

The gene calls are TRBV6-5 and TRBJ2-1, with a tentative D call TRBD2 (5 bases). Germline V gives CDR1 MNHEY, CDR2 SVGAGI. The CDR3 runs to 12 residues. Trimming removed 2 bases at V and 7 bases at J, with 6 bases between. Here the CDR3 reads CASSYGGNEQFF. CDR3 nucleotide sequence: TGTGCCAGCAGTTACGGCGGGAATGAGCAGTTCTTC.

The chain is built from TRBV15 and TRBJ1-4; 9 bases match TRBD1. J was trimmed by 7 bases and V by 0 bases; bases with no gene match: 6. In germline, CDR1 is LNHNV, CDR2 YYDKDF (reference sequence). There are 16 residues in the CDR3. CDR3 sequence reads: CATSRDKGTGSEKLFF. CDR3 bases: TGTGCCACCAGCAGAGATAAAGGGACAGGGAGTGAAAAACTGTTTTTT.

This chain connects TRBV23-1 to TRBJ1-5, with D uncertain. TRBV23-1 belongs to the ORF category, with a function that is uncertain. This CDR3 comprises 15 residues. Trimming left V 1 base short and J 3 bases short, with 10 bases between. This chain's CDR3 is CASSQCGLLNQPQHF. CDR3 nucleotides: TGCGCCAGCAGTCAATGTGGACTGCTCAATCAGCCCCAGCATTTT.

The genes are TRBV4-1 and TRBJ2-1, with D possibly TRBD1 on 6 matching bases. CDR3 length: 15 amino acids. Germline V gene lookup returns CDR1 MGHRA and CDR2 YSYEKL. The ends were cut back, 4 bases at V and 2 bases at J, with 12 bases in the middle. This CDR3 is CASSPNRDAYNEQFF. CDR3 nucleotides: TGCGCCAGCAGCCCAAACAGGGACGCCTACAATGAGCAGTTCTTC.

The gene calls are TRBV6-1 and TRBJ1-2; 8 positions agree with TRBD1. Germline lookup yields CDR1 MNHNS and CDR2 SASEGT. The V gene end was trimmed by 3 bases and the J gene end by 2 bases; junction bases not matched to a gene: 5. This CDR3 region has 15 residues. The CDR3 nucleotides read TGTGCCAGCAGTGACCGGGGGACAGGAAACTATGGCTACACCTTC. As protein: CASSDRGTGNYGYTF.

The chain recombines TRBV4-1 with TRBJ1-5; D perhaps matches TRBD1 (5 bases). CDR3 length: 15 residues. V shed 3 bases and J shed 7 bases, with 16 bases lying between them. CDR1 is MGHRA and CDR2 is YSYEKL in the germline V gene. The DNA of the CDR3 is TGCGCCAGCAGCCACTCTATGGGGGTTCTCCAGCCCCAGCATTTT. Protein product: CASSHSMGVLQPQHF.